This passage covers 6 T cell receptor beta chains from one sample sequenced in a study of molecular identifiers for immune sequencing clone quantification. TCRdb recomputed calls from the PCR reads with MiXCR, one row per CDR3 protein. Found here are approximately 550,000 distinct CDR3 sequences, 25% of them singletons; the top ten hold around 0.76%. Sequenced: naive CD8+ T cells from blood, with Jurkat cell RNA spiked in. Subset meaning: FACS-sorted CD8+CD4-CCR7+CD45RA+ naive T cells. The receptors here all came from a human donor in good health. Some libraries in this study had Jurkat cell RNA spiked in.

Note on this clonotype: A much larger clone is a single base away; this may be a read error. This sequence joins TRBV12-3 or TRBV12-4 and TRBJ2-5; unclear D gene. Trimming took off 4 bases at V and 5 bases at J, with 11 bases between the two ends. CDR3 length equals 13 residues. Here the CDR3 reads CASSSRVVETQYF. The CDR3, as DNA: TGTGCCAGCAGTTCACGGGTTGTCGAGACCCAGTACTTC.

This clonotype was seen a handful of times. DNA of the CDR3: TGCGCCAGCAGCCAACTAGGCCAGGCGGCCTACGAGCAGTACTTC. It yields the protein CASSQLGQAAYEQYF. V usage is TRBV4-1 and J usage is TRBJ2-7, with D hard to call. The V gene's germline CDR1 is MGHRA and CDR2 YSYEKL. V lost 2 bases to trimming and J lost 2 bases, with 13 bases between them. The CDR3 covers 15 residues.

The gene calls are TRBV29-1 and TRBJ1-2; 9 bases are shared with TRBD1. Germline loops: CDR1 SQVTM, CDR2 ANQGSEA. V dropped 5 bases and J dropped 5; count of bases not matched to a gene: 9. This CDR3 has 14 amino acids. CDR3 DNA sequence: TGCAGCGTTAGGACAGGGGATCAGACTTATGGCTACACCTTC. It encodes CSVRTGDQTYGYTF.

In this sample, this clonotype turned up a few times. The chain links TRBV27 to TRBJ2-5; D remains unclear. The germline CDR1 and CDR2 sequences are MNHEY and SMNVEV (reference sequence). The CDR3 has 14 residues. V was clipped by 0 bases and J by 3 bases, with 8 bases between them. Written as DNA, the CDR3 is TGTGCCAGCAGTTTATCGATAGCAGAAGAGACCCAGTACTTC. It yields the protein CASSLSIAEETQYF.

The V call is TRBV7-9, the J call TRBJ2-7, with 10 positions matching TRBD2. With V trimmed by 4 bases and J by 5 bases, 8 bases remained unmatched. The CDR3 runs to 15 residues. Germline loops: CDR1 SEHNR, CDR2 FQNEAQ (reference sequence). For the CDR3, the DNA is TGTGCCAGCAGCTCCGTAGCGGGGGGTGGCAACGAGCAGTACTTC. Protein: CASSSVAGGGNEQYF.

The CDR3 DNA sequence: TGTGCCACCAGGGGGGGGGATACGGATGAGCAGTTCTTC. Its translation is CATRGGDTDEQFF. The chain joins TRBV24-1 to TRBJ2-1, with 7 bases lining up with TRBD2. CDR3 length equals 13 residues. Trimming took 7 bases from V and 8 from J; bases not matched to a gene: 7. Germline V CDR1 and CDR2: KGHDR, SFDVKD.